The 30 T cell receptor beta chains below all came from one sample that was sequenced in a study of cytomegalovirus exposure and HLA in healthy donors listed by TCRdb under 2017. The library was prepared using the immunoSEQ multiplex PCR assay. The immuneACCESS repertoire file appears here via TCRdb, limited to in-frame rearrangements. These files lack a portion of the clones; in checked studies, under half of the deficit traces to unresolved V genes, and the cause of the others is not known. The sample yields approximately 200,000 clones; 75% to 95% were counted once. The ten largest make up roughly 1% of the sample. Material: PBMCs. The receptors stem from a woman between 18 and 29 years old in good health and CMV-seronegative.

The chain is built from TRBV19 and TRBJ2-1; 13 positions agree with TRBD2. The CDR3 has 15 residues. Germline CDR1 and CDR2: LNHDA and SQIVND (reference sequence). Trimming cost V 7 bases and J 8 bases; bases outside gene matches: 8. The CDR3 sequence: CASNGWTSGRDEQFF. In DNA, the CDR3 is TGTGCCAGTAATGGTTGGACTAGCGGGAGAGATGAGCAGTTCTTC. Using reference TRBV19 and TRBJ2-1 for the parts outside the CDR3, the full variable domain is DGGITQSPKYLFRKEGQNVTLSCEQNLNHDAMYWYRQDPGQGLRLIYYSQIVNDFQKGDIAEGYSVSREKKESFPLTVTSAQKNPTAFYLCASNGWTSGRDEQFFGPGTRLTVL.

The chain has TRBV29-1 and TRBJ2-2, with 12 bases lining up with TRBD2. This CDR3 has 14 amino acids. V dropped 5 bases and J dropped 4; count of bases not matched to a gene: 2. Germline CDR1 is SQVTM and CDR2 is ANQGSEA. CDR3 nucleotide sequence: TGCAGCGTTCGACTAGCGGGAGCCACCGGGGAGCTGTTTTTT. Amino acids: CSVRLAGATGELFF.

The chain recombines TRBV7-3 with TRBJ1-1, with 7 bases that match TRBD1. J lost 0 bases, V lost 5 bases, and 6 bases had no gene match. Looked up from germline, CDR1 is SGHTA and CDR2 is FQGTGA. The CDR3 extends over 15 amino acids. The CDR3, as DNA: TGTGCCAGCAGCATGACAGGGTCCGTGAACACTGAAGCTTTCTTT. Protein sequence: CASSMTGSVNTEAFF.

A few counts support this clone. The J gene is TRBJ2-3, the V gene TRBV6-4; TRBD2 agrees at 8 bases. V trimming: 4 bases; J trimming: 2 bases; junction bases outside the gene matches: 5. There are 15 residues in the CDR3. From germline, CDR1 is MRHNA and CDR2 SNTAGT. CDR3 sequence reads: CASSASSGNTDTQYF. The CDR3 nucleotides are TGTGCCAGCAGTGCTAGTAGCGGGAACACAGATACGCAGTATTTT.

J is TRBJ1-1 and V is TRBV5-8; D is possibly TRBD1 (6 bases). The CDR3 has 14 amino acids. The germline gives CDR1 SGHTS, CDR2 YDEGEE. V lost 0 bases, J lost 4 bases, and 10 bases lay in between. CDR3 protein: CASSLEGGATEAFF. The CDR3 nucleotides are TGTGCCAGCAGCTTGGAGGGGGGGGCCACTGAAGCTTTCTTT.

This chain joins TRBV7-6 and TRBJ2-7; TRBD2 matches at 7 bases. Trimming took 3 bases from V and 1 from J; bases not matched to a gene: 3. CDR3 length: 14 residues. CDR1 and CDR2 from the germline V gene are SGHVS and FNYEAQ. CDR3 bases: TGTGCCAGCAGCTTCGGACTAGTTTCCTACGAGCAGTACTTC. This encodes CASSFGLVSYEQYF.

The rearrangement uses TRBV15 and TRBJ2-7, with D maybe TRBD1 (6 bases). Germline CDR1 and CDR2: LNHNV and YYDKDF (reference sequence). This CDR3 has 13 amino acids. V was clipped by 9 bases and J by 0 bases, with 12 bases between them. The CDR3 coding sequence is TGTGCCACACAGCAGGGGAGCTCCTACGAGCAGTACTTC. Amino acids: CATQQGSSYEQYF.

This clone has more than one count but fewer than ten. This rearrangement joins TRBV19 to TRBJ1-5, with D perhaps TRBD1 (6 bases). The CDR3 spans 16 residues. Trimming shortened V by 7 bases and J by 4 bases, and 20 bases separated the two germline ends. From germline, CDR1 is LNHDA and CDR2 SQIVND (reference sequence). For the CDR3, the DNA is TGTGCCAGTACCCTCTTTACCAGGGGAAAAAATCAGCCCCAGCATTTT. Protein sequence: CASTLFTRGKNQPQHF.

The chain links TRBV15 to TRBJ2-3, with 10 nucleotides matching TRBD1. V dropped 0 bases and J dropped 3; count of bases not matched to a gene: 3. CDR3 size: 16 residues. Germline CDR1 reads LNHNV; CDR2 reads YYDKDF (reference sequence). CDR3 DNA sequence: TGTGCCACCAGCAGAGATCCGGGACAGGGGACAGATACGCAGTATTTT. Protein product: CATSRDPGQGTDTQYF.

The rearrangement uses TRBV13 and TRBJ2-7; TRBD1 matches at 9 bases. The germline V gene encodes CDR1 PRHDT and CDR2 FYEKMQ (reference sequence). The CDR3 covers 14 residues. The trim removed 1 base at V and 5 bases at J, leaving 3 bases unmatched. This chain's CDR3 is CASSLVDRGHEQYF. The CDR3 DNA sequence: TGTGCCAGCAGCTTAGTGGACAGGGGCCACGAGCAGTACTTC.

The genes are TRBV30 and TRBJ1-4; 8 nucleotides align to TRBD1. CDR3 length: 15 residues. Losses at the gene ends were 1 base for V and 7 bases for J; bases not matched to a gene: 8. In germline, CDR1 is GTSNPN, CDR2 SVGIG (reference sequence). CDR3 nucleotides: TGTGCCTGGAGTGGGACAGGGACCCGTGGTGAAAAACTGTTTTTT. This gives the protein CAWSGTGTRGEKLFF. Drawing the rest from reference TRBV30 and TRBJ1-4, the complete variable domain is SQTIHQWPATLVQPVGSPLSLECTVEGTSNPNLYWYRQAAGRGLQLLFYSVGIGQISSEVPQNLSASRPQDRQFILSSKKLLLSDSGFYLCAWSGTGTRGEKLFFGSGTQLSVL.

The chain has TRBV2 and TRBJ2-7; TRBD2 might be the D (5 bases). V lost 1 base and J lost 2, with 12 bases in between. Germline V lookup: CDR1 SNHLY, CDR2 FYNNEI. The CDR3 has 15 amino acids. The CDR3 sequence is CASSEGGYQTYEQYF. CDR3 sequence (DNA): TGTGCCAGCAGTGAAGGAGGGTACCAGACCTACGAGCAGTACTTC.

The rearrangement uses TRBV7-2 and TRBJ2-5; 8 nucleotides align to TRBD2. After removal of 1 base from V and 2 bases from J, the junction contained 3 bases not matched to a gene. CDR1 is SGHTA, CDR2 FQGNSA, per germline. The CDR3 contains 15 residues. The CDR3 nucleotides are TGTGCCAGCAGCTTAGTAGCGGGACCTCAAGAGACCCAGTACTTC. Translation gives CASSLVAGPQETQYF.

This chain joins TRBV30 and TRBJ2-3; D gene unclear. This CDR3 has 13 amino acids. V was cut by 5 bases and J by 3 bases, with 12 bases left in between. Germline CDR1 is GTSNPN and CDR2 is SVGIG (reference sequence). The chain's CDR3 is CAWGPTSTDTQYF. The CDR3 DNA is TGTGCCTGGGGGCCAACCTCAACAGATACGCAGTATTTT.

The chain couples TRBV19 to TRBJ2-1, with D tentatively TRBD2 (5 bases). Trimming cost V 8 bases and J 4 bases, with 12 bases left between them. In germline, CDR1 is LNHDA, CDR2 SQIVND (reference sequence). The CDR3 has 13 residues. CDR3 amino acids: CASSEAGYNEQFF. The CDR3 nucleotides are TGTGCCAGTTCGGAGGCGGGTTACAATGAGCAGTTCTTC.

At least ten counts were recorded for this clone. The chain uses TRBV5-1 and TRBJ2-7; tentative D call: TRBD2 (6 bases). The CDR3 consists of 12 residues. Trimming removed 5 bases at V and 0 bases at J, with 6 bases between. Looked up from germline, CDR1 is SGHRS and CDR2 is YFSETQ. CDR3 in DNA: TGCGCCAGCAGGGGAGGCTCCTACGAGCAGTACTTC. It yields the protein CASRGGSYEQYF.

The chain employs TRBV5-1 and TRBJ2-5; possible D gene TRBD2, 7 bases. The V gene's germline CDR1 is SGHRS and CDR2 YFSETQ. Trimming pared 5 bases from V and 5 bases from J, leaving 16 bases between. The CDR3 extends over 14 amino acids. CDR3 sequence (DNA): TGCGCCAGCAGGGGGGCTAGCGGTAGGGAGACCCAGTACTTC. Translated: CASRGASGRETQYF.

The J gene is TRBJ1-2, the V gene TRBV5-1, with a weak D call TRBD1 (6 bases). Trimming removed 4 bases at V and 7 bases at J, with 17 bases between. Germline CDR1 SGHRS, CDR2 YFSETQ. The CDR3 totals 14 residues. For the CDR3, the DNA is TGCGCCAGCAGCCCGGACAGCCCGACGGGTGGCTACACCTTC. Amino acids: CASSPDSPTGGYTF.

This clone was seen once. DNA for the CDR3: TGCGCCAGCAGCTCCGGGACAGGGAACCTAGTCCGTGGCTACACCTTC. This translates into CASSSGTGNLVRGYTF. J is TRBJ1-2 and V is TRBV5-1; 9 bases agree with TRBD1. From germline, CDR1 is SGHRS and CDR2 YFSETQ. The CDR3 is 16 amino acids. Trimming removed 3 bases from V and 7 bases from J; junction bases left unmatched: 13.

The chain links TRBV29-1 to TRBJ1-5; 8 bases line up with TRBD1. J gave up 8 bases and V 6 bases, and 9 bases lay outside the gene matches. CDR3 size: 13 residues. CDR1 SQVTM and CDR2 ANQGSEA come from the germline V gene. The CDR3 spells CSVGVGQGEPQHF. CDR3 in DNA: TGCAGCGTGGGGGTCGGACAGGGCGAGCCCCAGCATTTT.

This clone has a single count. V is TRBV12-5 and J is TRBJ1-2, with a weak D call TRBD1 (5 bases). The length of the CDR3 is 14 residues. CDR1 is LGHNT and CDR2 is FRNRAP in the germline V gene. Trimming stripped 6 bases from V and 6 bases from J, with 17 bases between. CDR3 loop: CASGQGRREDGYTF. The CDR3 nucleotides are TGTGCTAGTGGCCAGGGTAGGAGGGAAGATGGCTACACCTTC.

The chain's CDR3 is CSVDRGNYGYTF. The CDR3 coding sequence is TGCAGCGTTGACAGGGGGAACTATGGCTACACCTTC. This chain joins TRBV29-1 and TRBJ1-2; 7 positions agree with TRBD1. Germline values: CDR1 SQVTM, CDR2 ANQGSEA. The CDR3 length is 12 residues. V gave up 3 bases and J gave up 2 bases; unmatched junction bases: 0.

This rearrangement joins TRBV2 to TRBJ1-2; TRBD1 matches at 7 bases. CDR3 length: 15 residues. Per germline, CDR1 SNHLY and CDR2 FYNNEI. The V segment lost 4 bases and the J segment 2 bases; nucleotides outside the gene matches: 7. CDR3 bases: TGTGCCAGCAGTGGACCCCCGGGACAGAACTATGGCTACACCTTC. Translation gives CASSGPPGQNYGYTF.

V gene TRBV28 combines with J gene TRBJ1-5; tentative D call: TRBD1 (5 bases). From germline, CDR1 is MDHEN and CDR2 SYDVKM. The V end was cut by 5 bases, the J end by 1 base, with 12 bases between. This CDR3 has 15 residues. The DNA of the CDR3 is TGTGCCAGCAGTCGTCACGACAGAAGCAATCAGCCCCAGCATTTT. The encoded protein is CASSRHDRSNQPQHF.

The chain joins TRBV11-2 to TRBJ1-1; D unclear. Germline CDR1 and CDR2: SGHAT and FQNNGV. The CDR3 is made up of 14 amino acids. The V end lost 6 bases, the J end lost 4 bases, and 15 bases lay between the germline ends. The CDR3, as DNA: TGTGCCAGCAGTCAGTCGGGGATTTCCACTGAAGCTTTCTTT. This sequence encodes CASSQSGISTEAFF.

This clone was recorded only once. The chain is built from TRBV30 and TRBJ1-1; 8 bases fit TRBD1. CDR3 length: 13 amino acids. J was trimmed by 3 bases and V by 6 bases; bases with no gene match: 6. The V gene's germline CDR1 is GTSNPN and CDR2 SVGIG (reference sequence). CDR3 coding DNA: TGTGCCTGTTCAGGGGGCGGGGACACTGAAGCTTTCTTT. Translation: CACSGGGDTEAFF.

This chain connects TRBV5-1 to TRBJ2-5; 11 nucleotides line up with TRBD2. CDR3 size: 15 residues. CDR1 and CDR2 (germline): SGHRS, YFSETQ. Germline trimming cut 2 bases from V and 5 bases from J; bases unmatched to any gene: 5. CDR3 nucleotides: TGCGCCAGCAGCTTCACTAGCGGGAGTGGCGAGACCCAGTACTTC. Its translation: CASSFTSGSGETQYF.

The chain joins TRBV6-1 to TRBJ1-2, with D perhaps TRBD1 (6 bases). There are 13 residues in the CDR3. V was cut by 3 bases and J by 7 bases, with 12 bases left in between. Germline V gene data show CDR1 as MNHNS and CDR2 as SASEGT. CDR3 nucleotide sequence: TGTGCCAGCAGTGAGAGGACAGAGGCTGGCTACACCTTC. This sequence encodes CASSERTEAGYTF.

This CDR3 reads CAWSPRAENEKLFF. The CDR3 region has the DNA TGTGCCTGGAGTCCGAGGGCGGAAAATGAAAAACTGTTTTTT. The chain joins TRBV30 to TRBJ1-4; D is unresolved. Trimming stripped 2 bases from V and 5 bases from J, with 12 bases between. CDR1 and CDR2 from the germline V gene are GTSNPN and SVGIG (reference sequence). The CDR3 spans 14 residues.

The chain links TRBV7-3 to TRBJ2-1; D perhaps matches TRBD2 (5 bases). The CDR3 length is 13 residues. With 5 bases removed from V and 10 bases from J, the gap between germline ends came to 15 bases. Germline V CDR1 and CDR2: SGHTA, FQGTGA. The CDR3 sequence is CASSPDLGMEQFF. The CDR3 nucleotides read TGTGCCAGCAGCCCGGACTTGGGGATGGAGCAGTTCTTC.